These T cell receptor beta chains were read from a single sample in a study of identifying expanded T cells in peripheral blood. This table comes from immunoSEQ multiplex PCR, and its TCRdb copy is limited to in-frame clones, with some not included. The sample lists 120,000 or so clones; approximately 88% were seen once. Sequenced: blood. The source is a person between 18 and 70 years old in good health. The CDR3 runs from the conserved cysteine through the conserved F or W.

CDR3aa: CASSISSGQGAWVSNQPQHF
j_gene: TRBJ1-5
v_gene: TRBV19

CDR3aa: CAWSVGLTGDQPQHF
j_gene: TRBJ1-5
v_gene: TRBV30

CDR3aa: CASRERQISGANVLTF
j_gene: TRBJ2-6
v_gene: TRBV2

CDR3aa: CAIRDQGQNTEAFF
j_gene: TRBJ1-1
v_gene: TRBV10-3

CDR3aa: CASSTSFNEQYF
j_gene: TRBJ2-7
v_gene: TRBV28

CDR3aa: CASSPLLRMTGDLFNQPQHF
j_gene: TRBJ1-5
v_gene: TRBV18

CDR3aa: CASSRMDSTEAFF
j_gene: TRBJ1-1
v_gene: TRBV6-6

CDR3aa: CASSEGSWEDTEAFF
j_gene: TRBJ1-1
v_gene: TRBV2

CDR3aa: CASSLGGSATYEQYF
j_gene: TRBJ2-7
v_gene: TRBV5-1

CDR3aa: CASSQQLAANTGELFF
j_gene: TRBJ2-2
v_gene: TRBV14

CDR3aa: CASSSTVAGTGDSPLHF
j_gene: TRBJ1-6
v_gene: TRBV7-9

CDR3aa: CASSLGAAGLYEQYF
j_gene: TRBJ2-7
v_gene: TRBV7-9

CDR3aa: CASSYGSSTDTQYF
j_gene: TRBJ2-3
v_gene: TRBV6-5

CDR3aa: CASSQQGILDTQYF
j_gene: TRBJ2-3
v_gene: TRBV10-3

CDR3aa: CASSPPGQETQYF
j_gene: TRBJ2-5
v_gene: TRBV18

CDR3aa: CASSPPEGSSAFF
j_gene: TRBJ1-1
v_gene: TRBV5-6

CDR3aa: CASGLAGGYQETQYF
j_gene: TRBJ2-5
v_gene: TRBV2

CDR3aa: CASSLYPGQVKYGYTF
j_gene: TRBJ1-2
v_gene: TRBV14

CDR3aa: CASSQGRGLGNSPLHF
j_gene: TRBJ1-6
v_gene: TRBV14

CDR3aa: CASSPGWRAGRMYGYTF
j_gene: TRBJ1-2
v_gene: TRBV4-3

CDR3aa: CASSPSYLSYEQYF
j_gene: TRBJ2-7
v_gene: TRBV7-7

CDR3aa: CASSQEFRATDTQYF
j_gene: TRBJ2-3
v_gene: TRBV4-3

CDR3aa: CSALQGALRGTEAFF
j_gene: TRBJ1-1
v_gene: TRBV29-1

CDR3aa: CASSGLPRPVNTEAFF
j_gene: TRBJ1-1
v_gene: TRBV10-1

CDR3aa: CASSGSGANVLTF
j_gene: TRBJ2-6
v_gene: TRBV5-4

CDR3aa: CASSDGQGAYSPLHF
j_gene: TRBJ1-6
v_gene: TRBV7-8

CDR3aa: CASSSVGYGYTF
j_gene: TRBJ1-2
v_gene: TRBV11-3

CDR3aa: CASSPRDLNYGYTF
j_gene: TRBJ1-2
v_gene: TRBV7-9

CDR3aa: CASSLQVSSGNTIYF
j_gene: TRBJ1-3
v_gene: TRBV4-1